Listed below are T cell receptor beta chains from one sample, sequenced in a study of T cells after yellow fever vaccination. In TCRdb, the 5' RACE reads were re-called with MiXCR into one record per CDR3 protein. The sample has a few hundred thousand distinct CDR3 sequences, around 4% seen once. Here the sequenced sample was PBMCs, taken on the day of the yellow fever booster vaccination. Receptor source: a man aged 18 to 30 who received the YFV17D yellow fever vaccine. CDR3s include the opening cysteine and the closing phenylalanine or tryptophan. Fields, in order: clone size, J gene, V gene, D gene, CDR3 DNA, CDR3 protein. D genes are given only for firm matches. Size tells how often a clone was seen (once, few, many) or the class of an expanded clone, and some rows leave it out.

>few|TRBJ2-3|TRBV27|.
TGTGCCAGCAGTTTATGGGTGGTTCCGACAGATACGCAGTATTTT
CASSLWVVPTDTQYF
>many|TRBJ2-3|TRBV7-9|TRBD1
TGTACTGTCCGGGACAGGGGGCCCACAGATACGCAGTATTTT
CTVRDRGPTDTQYF
>few|TRBJ1-3|TRBV28|.
TGTGCCAGCAGTTTGCGACAGTCGGGAAACACCATATATTTT
CASSLRQSGNTIYF
>many|TRBJ2-5|TRBV12-3/TRBV12-4|TRBD2
TGTGCCAGCAGCCCGGGACTAGCAGCACTGTACTTC
CASSPGLAALYF
>many|TRBJ2-5|TRBV5-1|TRBD1
TGCGCCAGCAGCTTGGAATCCGGGACAGGGGGCCTGGGGACCCAGTACTTC
CASSLESGTGGLGTQYF
>few|TRBJ2-5|TRBV5-1|.
TGCGCCAGCAGCGATCCCCCCGAAGAGACCCAGTACTTC
CASSDPPEETQYF
>.|TRBJ2-1|TRBV12-3/TRBV12-4|TRBD2
TGTGCCAGCACCCGGGGGGGGACCTCCTACAATGAGCAGTTCTTC
CASTRGGTSYNEQFF
>many|TRBJ1-6|TRBV21-1|.
TGTGCCAGCAGCAAAGGTACCGGAGGGGAGGCTTCACCCCTCCACTTT
CASSKGTGGEASPLHF
>.|TRBJ2-7|TRBV18|TRBD1
TGTGCCAGCTCACCCTTGAGGGACAGCTCCTACGAGCAGTACTTC
CASSPLRDSSYEQYF
>few|TRBJ2-3|TRBV7-9|.
TGTGCCAGCAGCCCAGGGGGGGACCGCTTTACAGATACGCAGTATTTT
CASSPGGDRFTDTQYF
>.|TRBJ2-1|TRBV5-6|TRBD1
TGTGCCAGCAGCTTGGAGACAGGGGCCTACAATGAGCAGTTCTTC
CASSLETGAYNEQFF
>many|TRBJ2-4|TRBV3-1|TRBD2
TGTGCCAGCAGCCCTGTCGTCGCGGGGGGGAACATTCAGTACTTC
CASSPVVAGGNIQYF
>few|TRBJ1-4|TRBV18|.
TGTGCCAGCTCACCACAGCGGCCAGCCCCGAATGAAAAACTGTTTTTT
CASSPQRPAPNEKLFF
>.|TRBJ1-2|TRBV10-3|.
TGTGCCATCAGTGAATCCGAACTGAATGGCTACACCTTC
CAISESELNGYTF
>many|TRBJ1-4|TRBV3-1|.
TGTGCCAGCAGCCAAGAAGGGGAAAAACTGTTTTTT
CASSQEGEKLFF
>many|TRBJ2-2|TRBV7-9|.
TGTGCCACGGGGCAGTGGGCGAACACCGGGGAGCTGTTTTTT
CATGQWANTGELFF
>few|TRBJ1-1|TRBV27|.
TGTGCCAGCAGTTCCTACCTCCAGGGTCCGAAGGACGCTTTCTTT
CASSSYLQGPKDAFF
>once|TRBJ2-7|TRBV12-3/TRBV12-4|.
TGTGCCAGCAGTCCGGGACGGCTCTACGAGCAGTACTTC
CASSPGRLYEQYF
>many|TRBJ2-3|TRBV5-1|.
TGCGCCAGCAGCCCACAGGGTAGCACAGATACGCAGTATTTT
CASSPQGSTDTQYF
>few|TRBJ1-5|TRBV7-8|.
TGTGCCAGCAGCCCGAGGCCGAGTGGAGATAGCAATCAGCCCCAGCATTTT
CASSPRPSGDSNQPQHF
>.|TRBJ2-5|TRBV18|.
TGTGCCAGCTCACCTCTTGCGGCGCGCCAAGAGACCCAGTACTTC
CASSPLAARQETQYF
>few|TRBJ1-6|TRBV4-1|.
TGCGCCAGCAGCCGAAGGGTCCTGGGAGCTGGTGGTTCACCCCTCCACTTT
CASSRRVLGAGGSPLHF
>many|TRBJ1-1|TRBV5-1|.
TGCGCCAGCAGCTTGGTTTTAGGGGCGGACACTGAAGCTTTCTTT
CASSLVLGADTEAFF
>many|TRBJ1-1|TRBV20-1|.
TGCAGTGCTAGAGTTGCAGGGTACACTGAAGCTTTCTTT
CSARVAGYTEAFF
>few|TRBJ2-5|TRBV6-6|.
TGTGCCAGCAGTTACTCCTCGGCAGAAGAGACCCAGTACTTC
CASSYSSAEETQYF
>many|TRBJ1-1|TRBV16|.
TGTGCCAGCAAGGACCCGGGGGGCGGGGACACTGAAGCTTTCTTT
CASKDPGGGDTEAFF
>many|TRBJ2-5|TRBV5-1|.
TGCGCCAGCGAGGTAGGGCAAAGAGGGACCCAGTACTTC
CASEVGQRGTQYF
>many|TRBJ2-1|TRBV7-2|.
TGTGCCAGCAGCTTAACCAGGGGGGCAGACAATGAGCAGTTCTTC
CASSLTRGADNEQFF
>many|TRBJ2-4|TRBV4-1|TRBD2
TGCGCCAGCAGCCAAGAGTCTCTAGCGGGACAAAACATTCAGTACTTC
CASSQESLAGQNIQYF
>.|TRBJ2-5|TRBV7-2|TRBD1
TGTGCCAGCAACTTCCTGACAGGGATAGGGACCCAGTACTTC
CASNFLTGIGTQYF
>few|TRBJ2-1|TRBV7-2|TRBD2
TGTGCCAGCAGCTGGGGACTAGCGGGGGTCAATGAGCAGTTCTTC
CASSWGLAGVNEQFF
>many|TRBJ2-7|TRBV29-1|.
TGCAGCGTTGAAGGGCTTGGCGGTCAAATAACCTACGAGCAGTACTTC
CSVEGLGGQITYEQYF
>many|TRBJ2-5|TRBV20-1|TRBD2
TGCAGTGCTAGAGACGTAACTAGCGGGGGGACCCAGGAGACCCAGTACTTC
CSARDVTSGGTQETQYF
>.|TRBJ1-2|TRBV20-1|TRBD1
TGCAGTGCTAGAGATCCTGACAGGGACTATGGCTACACCTTC
CSARDPDRDYGYTF
>.|TRBJ1-5|TRBV6-5|.
TGTGCCAGCAGTTACACAGACAATCAGCCCCAGCATTTT
CASSYTDNQPQHF
>few|TRBJ1-6|TRBV7-3|TRBD1
TGTGCCAGCAGCTTAGGAGGGGGCCGGTCACCCCTCCACTTT
CASSLGGGRSPLHF
>many|TRBJ2-2|TRBV4-2|TRBD2
TGTGCCAGCACTCCAAGTAGCGGGGGGGCCTTGGCCGGGGAGCTGTTTTTT
CASTPSSGGALAGELFF
>few|TRBJ2-1|TRBV4-3|TRBD2
TGCGCCAGCAGCCAAGGACTAGCGGGGGGCCTTCCCACAATCAATGAGCAGTTCTTC
CASSQGLAGGLPTINEQFF
>many|TRBJ2-1|TRBV12-3/TRBV12-4|TRBD2
TGTGCCAGCAGTCCCATGACTAGCGGGGGGCCAAATGAGCAGTTCTTC
CASSPMTSGGPNEQFF
>many|TRBJ1-1|TRBV10-3|.
TGTGCCATCAGTGAGCCTAGTAGCACTGAAGCTTTCTTT
CAISEPSSTEAFF
>.|TRBJ2-3|TRBV6-6|.
TGTGCCAGCAAAGGAAAGGGCACAGATACGCAGTATTTT
CASKGKGTDTQYF